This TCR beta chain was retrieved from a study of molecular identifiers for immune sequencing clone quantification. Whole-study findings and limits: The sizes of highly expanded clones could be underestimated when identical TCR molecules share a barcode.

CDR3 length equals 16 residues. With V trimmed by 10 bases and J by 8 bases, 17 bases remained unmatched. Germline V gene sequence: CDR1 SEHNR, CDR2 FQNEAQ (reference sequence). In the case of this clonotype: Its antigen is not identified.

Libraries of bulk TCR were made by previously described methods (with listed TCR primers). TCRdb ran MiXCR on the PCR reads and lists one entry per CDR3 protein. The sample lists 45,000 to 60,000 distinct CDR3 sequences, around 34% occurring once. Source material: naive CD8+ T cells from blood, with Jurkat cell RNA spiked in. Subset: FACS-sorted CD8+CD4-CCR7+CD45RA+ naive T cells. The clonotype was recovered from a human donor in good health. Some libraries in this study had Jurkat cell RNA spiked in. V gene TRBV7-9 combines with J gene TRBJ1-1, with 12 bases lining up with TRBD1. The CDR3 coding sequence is TGTGCCACCGGACCGGGACAGGGGGCGTCCGACGAAGAAGCTTTCTTT. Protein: CATGPGQGASDEEAFF.